The 30 T cell receptor beta chains below all came from one sample that was sequenced in a study of T cells in Graves' hyperthyroidism and ophthalmopathy. Amplification of TCR beta CDR3 regions was performed using RNA transcripts as template. When the TCR CDR3 underwent first-round RT-PCR, the HTBI primer set was used. TCRdb processed the multiplex PCR reads anew with MiXCR; each CDR3 protein has one entry. The table includes 450,000 to 700,000 distinct CDR3 sequences, more than 45% detected once. What was sequenced was peripheral blood or thyroid tissue (not recorded which). These receptors were taken from an adult woman with Graves' disease, either hyperthyroidism or ophthalmopathy (not recorded which).

This rearrangement joins TRBV2 to TRBJ1-5; maybe TRBD1 (5 bases). The CDR3 has 15 residues. Germline V gene lookup returns CDR1 SNHLY and CDR2 FYNNEI. Trimming took 5 bases from V and 11 from J, leaving 22 bases between them. CDR3 in amino acids: CASSSGLAGQETQHF. CDR3 DNA: TGTGCCAGCAGTTCGGGACTAGCGGGGCAAGAGACCCAGCATTTT.

The CDR3 bases are TGTGCCAGTAAAGAGTGGGGAGGTCTCCAGCGAGCTTTCTTT. This sequence encodes CASKEWGGLQRAFF. The gene calls are TRBV19 and TRBJ1-1; D call uncertain. Per germline, CDR1 LNHDA and CDR2 SQIVND (reference sequence). The CDR3 has 14 residues. Trimming pared 7 bases from V and 10 bases from J, leaving 22 bases between. Using reference TRBV19 and TRBJ1-1 for the parts outside the CDR3, the full variable domain is DGGITQSPKYLFRKEGQNVTLSCEQNLNHDAMYWYRQDPGQGLRLIYYSQIVNDFQKGDIAEGYSVSREKKESFPLTVTSAQKNPTAFYLCASKEWGGLQRAFFGQGTRLTVV.

Concerning this clonotype: The germline gene is not matched at one end of the junction; a read error may be the cause. The chain employs TRBV5-6 and TRBJ2-5, with unresolved D. The V gene's germline CDR1 is SGHDT and CDR2 YYEEEE. This CDR3 has 12 residues. CDR3 amino acids: CASSLSVEIQYF. The CDR3 bases are TGTGCCAGCAGCTTGTCGGTGGAGATCCAGTACTTC.

This clonotype was seen at least ten times. The chain is built from TRBV9 and TRBJ2-5, with D perhaps matching TRBD2 (7 bases). CDR3 length: 16 amino acids. Trimming took off 5 bases at V and 5 bases at J, with 22 bases between the two ends. Germline CDR1 is SGDLS and CDR2 is YYNGEE. The CDR3 region is CASSPMLRGAGETQYF. DNA for the CDR3: TGTGCCAGCAGTCCCATGCTTCGGGGGGCCGGGGAGACCCAGTACTTC.

The chain employs TRBV30 and TRBJ1-5; the D gene is possibly TRBD1 (6 bases). Germline V gene data show CDR1 as GTSNPN and CDR2 as SVGIG (reference sequence). The ends were cut back, 2 bases at V and 3 bases at J, with 8 bases in the middle. The CDR3 spans 13 residues. CDR3 sequence (DNA): TGTGCCTGGAGTCAGGGGTTCAATCAGCCCCAGCATTTT. This sequence encodes CAWSQGFNQPQHF. Full variable domain (missing parts from reference TRBV30 and TRBJ1-5): SQTIHQWPATLVQPVGSPLSLECTVEGTSNPNLYWYRQAAGRGLQLLFYSVGIGQISSEVPQNLSASRPQDRQFILSSKKLLLSDSGFYLCAWSQGFNQPQHFGDGTRLSIL.

This chain uses TRBV15 with TRBJ1-1, with D perhaps TRBD1 (6 bases). V was trimmed by 1 base and J by 7 bases, leaving 13 bases between them. The germline CDR1 and CDR2 sequences are LNHNV and YYDKDF (reference sequence). This CDR3 contains 14 residues. This chain's CDR3 is CATSRGGQAFEAFF. DNA of the CDR3: TGTGCCACCAGCAGAGGGGGGCAGGCCTTTGAAGCTTTCTTT.

The chain links TRBV7-9 to TRBJ2-7; a possible D gene is TRBD2 (6 bases). The V gene lost 5 bases and the J gene lost 4 bases, with 12 bases spanning the gap. Germline CDR1 SEHNR, CDR2 FQNEAQ (reference sequence). This CDR3 region has 13 residues. The CDR3 DNA follows: TGTGCCAGCAGCCCCCCGGGAGATTACGAGCAGTACTTC. Protein sequence: CASSPPGDYEQYF.

This clonotype was seen repeatedly, ten times or more. Here the CDR3 reads CATAGVEEQYF. The CDR3 DNA sequence: TGTGCCACCGCCGGGGTGGAGGAGCAGTACTTC. This chain links TRBV10-3 with TRBJ2-7, with D maybe TRBD2 (5 bases). V lost 10 bases, J lost 7 bases, and 14 bases lay in between. CDR3 length equals 11 residues. From germline, CDR1 is ENHRY and CDR2 SYGVKD.

The chain joins TRBV7-2 to TRBJ1-5; the D is unclear. The germline V gene encodes CDR1 SGHTA and CDR2 FQGNSA. The CDR3 consists of 15 residues. Trimming stripped 8 bases from V and 11 bases from J, with 25 bases between. The CDR3 loop reads CASRPLYRGQETQHF. The CDR3 region has the DNA TGTGCCAGCCGCCCTCTGTACCGAGGCCAAGAGACCCAGCATTTT.

This clonotype appeared many times. The germline gene is not matched at one end of the junction; a read error may be the cause. The V and J genes are TRBV20-1 and TRBJ1-5, with a weak D call TRBD1 (6 bases). From germline, CDR1 is DFQATT and CDR2 SNEGSKA (reference sequence). CDR3 length: 13 amino acids. The CDR3: CSVEIQGKQPQHF. Here the CDR3 DNA reads TGCAGTGTTGAAATACAGGGCAAACAGCCCCAGCATTTT.

The J gene is TRBJ2-7, the V gene TRBV19; D might be TRBD1 or TRBD2, each matching 5 bases. The V end lost 9 bases, the J end lost 7 bases, and 22 bases lay between the germline ends. Germline V gene data show CDR1 as LNHDA and CDR2 as SQIVND (reference sequence). CDR3 length: 14 amino acids. The CDR3, as DNA: TGTGCCAGCATCCCCCGGGGCCTTCTCCGGGAGCAGTACTTC. Encoded protein: CASIPRGLLREQYF.

This chain uses TRBV25-1 with TRBJ1-5; the D is unclear. Trimming took 4 bases from V and 7 from J, leaving 14 bases between them. The CDR3 totals 14 residues. CDR1 and CDR2 from the germline V gene are MGHDK and SYGVNS. The CDR3 bases are TGTGCCAGCAGTGCTACGGCTGTGGGGCAGCCCCAGCATTTT. Translating it yields CASSATAVGQPQHF.

This clonotype was counted ten times or more. J is TRBJ1-1 and V is TRBV11-2, with D possibly matching TRBD1 (5 bases). The V gene lost 5 bases and the J gene lost 2 bases, with 12 bases spanning the gap. This CDR3 has 14 amino acids. Germline loops: CDR1 SGHAT, CDR2 FQNNGV. As DNA, the CDR3 is TGTGCCAGCAGCATCTGGGGGGGAAACACTGAAGCTTTCTTT. Its translation is CASSIWGGNTEAFF.

The chain recombines TRBV7-2 with TRBJ2-5; 11 nucleotides align to TRBD1. This CDR3 has 15 amino acids. V trimming: 5 bases; J trimming: 4 bases; junction bases outside the gene matches: 6. The germline V gene has CDR1 SGHTA and CDR2 FQGNSA. CDR3 amino acids: CASSRTGTGGETQYF. In nucleotides, the CDR3 is TGTGCCAGCAGCCGAACCGGGACAGGGGGAGAGACCCAGTACTTC.

The gene calls are TRBV9 and TRBJ1-6; tentatively, D is TRBD1 (6 bases). V was trimmed by 4 bases and J by 5 bases, leaving 16 bases between them. This CDR3 spans 16 amino acids. Germline lookup yields CDR1 SGDLS and CDR2 YYNGEE. The CDR3, as DNA: TGTGCCAGCAGCCTAGAGGGGGGAGGGCATAATTCACCCCTCCACTTT. As protein: CASSLEGGGHNSPLHF.

This clonotype was seen at least ten times. V usage is TRBV5-1 and J usage is TRBJ1-4, with TRBD1 identical over 7 bases. The CDR3 has 14 amino acids. Germline CDR1 SGHRS, CDR2 YFSETQ. The trim removed 6 bases at V and 6 bases at J, leaving 8 bases unmatched. CDR3 protein: CASTRGGGDEKLFF. CDR3 nucleotides: TGCGCCAGCACCCGGGGAGGGGGCGATGAAAAACTGTTTTTT.

The chain has TRBV4-2 and TRBJ1-4, with D hard to call. Trimming pared 0 bases from V and 8 bases from J, leaving 13 bases between. Per germline, CDR1 LGHNA and CDR2 YNFKEQ. The CDR3 has 15 residues. CDR3 sequence (DNA): TGTGCCAGCAGCCAAGATGGAAATGGGAAAGAAAAACTGTTTTTT. Its translation is CASSQDGNGKEKLFF.

Turning to this clonotype: A read error is possible here, since a much larger clone lies one base away. The CDR3 sequence: CASSRWWDTEAFF. The DNA for the CDR3 is TGCGCCAGCAGCCGGTGGTGGGACACTGAAGCTTTCTTT. The chain couples TRBV5-1 to TRBJ1-1; D remains ambiguous. CDR1 is SGHRS, CDR2 YFSETQ, per germline. V dropped 4 bases and J dropped 3 bases, with 10 bases sitting between them. The CDR3 sequence is 13 residues long.

The CDR3 reads CASSLRAGGPNQPQHF. The CDR3 DNA follows: TGTGCCAGCAGTTTACGTGCTGGGGGCCCGAATCAGCCCCAGCATTTT. This sequence joins TRBV28 and TRBJ1-5, with D perhaps matching TRBD1 (6 bases). There are 16 residues in the CDR3. V was pared by 2 bases and J by 4 bases, with 15 bases between. Germline assignment: CDR1 MDHEN and CDR2 SYDVKM.

V gene TRBV10-3 combines with J gene TRBJ2-5; maybe TRBD1 (5 bases). The CDR3 totals 14 residues. The V gene's germline CDR1 is ENHRY and CDR2 SYGVKD. Trimming removed 6 bases from V and 5 bases from J, with 16 bases in between. The CDR3 region is CAISRKGMMETQYF. CDR3 nucleotides: TGTGCCATCAGCAGAAAGGGGATGATGGAGACCCAGTACTTC.

This CDR3 reads CASSLTRLDTEAFF. The CDR3 DNA reads TGTGCCAGCAGTTTAACCAGACTTGACACTGAAGCTTTCTTT. J is TRBJ1-1 and V is TRBV27; D ambiguous. The ends were cut back, 2 bases at V and 3 bases at J, with 10 bases in the middle. The CDR3 has 14 residues. Germline assignment: CDR1 MNHEY and CDR2 SMNVEV (reference sequence).

This sequence joins TRBV7-9 and TRBJ2-2; weak D call: TRBD1 (5 bases). This CDR3 comprises 16 residues. The germline V and J ends were trimmed by 0 bases and 6 bases, with 14 bases remaining between them. Germline CDR1 SEHNR, CDR2 FQNEAQ (reference sequence). CDR3 DNA sequence: TGTGCCAGCAGCTTAGCGGGGCGAGCCCGAGCCGGGGAGCTGTTTTTT. Its translation: CASSLAGRARAGELFF.

The table lists this clonotype with a count of one. The chain combines TRBV6-1 with TRBJ1-4, with D hard to call. V dropped 8 bases and J dropped 5 bases, with 15 bases sitting between them. CDR3 length equals 14 residues. CDR1 and CDR2 (germline): MNHNS, SASEGT. In nucleotides, the CDR3 is TGTGCCAGCCGTAGCGGGATGGGAAATGAAAAACTGTTTTTT. Its protein product is CASRSGMGNEKLFF.

This clonotype was recorded at least ten times. The J gene is TRBJ2-7, the V gene TRBV14; D may be TRBD1 (6 bases). The germline V gene has CDR1 SGHDN and CDR2 FVKESK. V lost 4 bases to trimming and J lost 7 bases, with 14 bases between them. This CDR3 is 13 amino acids long. In DNA form, the CDR3 reads TGTGCCAGCAGCCCGACAGGTGGCCTTGAGCAGTACTTC. Amino acids: CASSPTGGLEQYF. Complete variable domain (other parts from reference TRBV14 and TRBJ2-7): EAGVTQFPSHSVIEKGQTVTLRCDPISGHDNLYWYRRVMGKEIKFLLHFVKESKQDESGMPNNRFLAERTGGTYSTLKVQPAELEDSGVYFCASSPTGGLEQYFGPGTRLTVT.

This clonotype appeared a few times. This chain links TRBV25-1 with TRBJ1-1, with D possibly matching TRBD1 (6 bases). This CDR3 is 15 amino acids long. Germline V CDR1 and CDR2: MGHDK, SYGVNS. V dropped 2 bases and J dropped 3 bases, with 13 bases sitting between them. The CDR3 sequence is CASSEPRSGDTEAFF. DNA of the CDR3: TGTGCCAGCAGTGAACCCCGGTCAGGGGACACTGAAGCTTTCTTT.

This clonotype was detected ten times or more. This rearrangement joins TRBV4-1 to TRBJ1-4; 7 bases align to TRBD1. Per the germline V gene, CDR1 is MGHRA and CDR2 is YSYEKL. The CDR3 has 14 amino acids. V gave up 5 bases and J gave up 7 bases; unmatched junction bases: 7. CDR3 DNA sequence: TGCGCCAGCAGCGTTCCAGGGGGACGTGAAAAACTGTTTTTT. Translation gives CASSVPGGREKLFF.

This clonotype has at least ten counts. The chain has TRBV7-9 and TRBJ2-2; D is possibly TRBD2 (6 bases). V was shortened by 5 bases and J by 0 bases, with 13 bases between the two germline ends. CDR3 length equals 16 residues. Germline CDR1 is SEHNR and CDR2 is FQNEAQ (reference sequence). Here the CDR3 DNA reads TGTGCCAGCAGCCCCGGGACTCTGACGAACACCGGGGAGCTGTTTTTT. This sequence encodes CASSPGTLTNTGELFF.

J is TRBJ1-4 and V is TRBV5-1; D is unresolved. V lost 5 bases to trimming and J lost 2 bases, with 4 bases between them. Germline assignment: CDR1 SGHRS and CDR2 YFSETQ. There are 12 residues in the CDR3. The CDR3 sequence is CASRGTNEKLFF. The CDR3 DNA is TGCGCCAGCAGGGGGACTAATGAAAAACTGTTTTTT.

This clonotype was detected many times. The rearrangement links TRBV13 to TRBJ1-1; D is possibly TRBD1 (6 bases). CDR3 size: 13 residues. CDR1 and CDR2 from the germline V gene are PRHDT and FYEKMQ (reference sequence). V was shortened by 4 bases and J by 4 bases, with 10 bases between the two germline ends. CDR3 loop: CASSYLQGTEAFF. CDR3 sequence (DNA): TGTGCCAGCAGCTACTTACAGGGCACTGAAGCTTTCTTT. Full variable domain (rest looked up from reference TRBV13 and TRBJ1-1): AAGVIQSPRHLIKEKRETATLKCYPIPRHDTVYWYQQGPGQDPQFLISFYEKMQSDKGSIPDRFSAQQFSDYHSELNMSSLELGDSALYFCASSYLQGTEAFFGQGTRLTVV.

This clonotype was recorded many times. The chain combines TRBV5-4 with TRBJ2-7; no firm D call. The V gene lost 0 bases and the J gene lost 1 base, with 5 bases spanning the gap. CDR1 is SGHNT and CDR2 is YYREEE in the germline V gene (reference sequence). The CDR3 totals 13 residues. As DNA, the CDR3 is TGTGCCAGCAGCTTGGTACTGTCCTACGAGCAGTACTTC. Translation: CASSLVLSYEQYF.